This is a list of T cell receptor beta chains from one sample in a study of blood T cell repertoires in COVID-19. Libraries were prepared by immunoSEQ multiplex PCR; TCRdb keeps only in-frame clonotypes and omits some of them. The table includes over 85,000 clones, around 89% detected once. Sample: peripheral blood. These receptors were obtained from a woman older than 75 with active COVID-19. The CDR3 runs from the conserved cysteine through the conserved F or W.

V,J,CDR3
TRBV11-2,TRBJ1-1,CASSFSGVGEEAFF
TRBV28,TRBJ1-5,CASHASTGGGQPQHF
TRBV24-1,TRBJ1-2,CATSDRRGQGYGYTF
TRBV10-3,TRBJ2-3,CATMTVDRGFTDTQYF
TRBV10-3,TRBJ2-1,CAIRGLAGANDEQFF
TRBV7-9,TRBJ1-4,CASSLEVLGGKLFF
TRBV18,TRBJ2-6,CASSPLSPTGANVLTF
TRBV30,TRBJ2-7,CAWSPGYEQYF
TRBV7-3,TRBJ1-1,CASSSRGPTTTEAFF
TRBV24-1,TRBJ2-1,CATSDFGTSGYNEQFF
TRBV11-1,TRBJ2-1,CASSSSSGYNEQFF
TRBV7-2,TRBJ2-5,CASSTENRVTQYF
TRBV6-5,TRBJ1-6,CASRSSGQLNSPLHF
TRBV28,TRBJ1-2,CASSLGTGGSANYGYTF
TRBV5-4,TRBJ2-5,CASSRPGQGETQYF
TRBV11-2,TRBJ2-3,CASSSWGEGTDTQYF
TRBV7-9,TRBJ1-1,CASSFSRTGPTQEAFF
TRBV5-5,TRBJ1-2,CASSLGAGINYGYTF
TRBV2,TRBJ1-1,CASSQGEGTEAFF
TRBV1,TRBJ2-5,CTSSPQARPQETQYF
TRBV7-2,TRBJ2-3,CASSLGLAGVQTDTQYF
TRBV29-1,TRBJ2-7,CSVQDSSLYEQYF
TRBV25-1,TRBJ1-1,CASSLSSGFTEAFF
TRBV9,TRBJ1-2,CASSPGINPTGGYTF
TRBV3-1/TRBV3-2,TRBJ2-1,CASSQDRASGSREQFF
TRBV10-3,TRBJ2-7,CAIKTGEGYEQYF
TRBV18,TRBJ2-2,CASSPSGMRGGELFF
TRBV4-2,TRBJ2-3,CATTNPGLGTDTQYF
TRBV14,TRBJ2-1,CASSQPFGLYNEQFF
TRBV27,TRBJ1-5,CAQGVFGQPQHF
TRBV5-6,TRBJ1-1,CASSWGLNTEAFF
TRBV28,TRBJ2-1,CASEGDSGRAPLGQFF
TRBV11-1,TRBJ2-1,CASSPRLAGTYNEQFF
TRBV4-2,TRBJ1-1,CASSQEGLNTEAFF
TRBV7-8,TRBJ1-1,CASSLGTPNTEAFF
TRBV4-3,TRBJ2-1,CASSQDVETNYYNEQFF
TRBV5-4,TRBJ1-1,CASSLDRNTEAFF
TRBV21-1,TRBJ2-7,CASSKKRGRLAGAGETYEQYF
TRBV10-3,TRBJ2-7,CAISEKRENEQYF
TRBV6-2/TRBV6-3,TRBJ2-3,CASSYIPGQGAVDTQYF
TRBV4-3,TRBJ2-7,CASSQGASGSSYEQYF
TRBV3-1/TRBV3-2,TRBJ2-1,CASSQESDFPLYEQFF
TRBV19,TRBJ2-1,CASTWGGRAYNEQFF
TRBV18,TRBJ1-1,CASSLTGTVQNTEAFF
TRBV9,TRBJ1-2,CASSVGVGGQEPTNYGYTF
TRBV9,TRBJ2-1,CASALQASGTDEQFF
TRBV19,TRBJ2-5,CASRRTSGGQETQYF
TRBV18,TRBJ2-1,CASSPGTGGNEQFF
TRBV9,TRBJ2-7,CASSPNRIGPYEQYF
TRBV6-1,TRBJ1-5,CASSDWAGGGNQPQHF
TRBV5-1,TRBJ2-5,CASRVGGQETQYF
TRBV3-1/TRBV3-2,TRBJ1-2,CASSLGAGSGGYTF